The text below deals with one T cell receptor (beta chain). In the original processing: Amplified reference gene primers provided the basis for estimating nucleated cell counts. The repertoire was sequenced with immunoSEQ multiplex PCR; TCRdb's copy has only in-frame clones and lacks some. V, J and clone size are those of that table, while D and trimming were read from the DNA. The sample has approximately 300,000 clones; 88% are singletons. Germline V lookup: CDR1 SGHRS, CDR2 YFSETQ. V dropped 4 bases and J dropped 8 bases, with 12 bases sitting between them. This CDR3 is 12 amino acids long. This sample is drawn from a study of blood T cell repertoires in COVID-19. In the study overall: Samples came from the United States, Italy and Spain, spanning acute and convalescent COVID-19. PBMCs, B-cell-depleted T cells, or T cells were the source of the cDNA or gDNA that made up the material.

Patients at the Seattle site were enrolled during active infection and followed longitudinally. V gene TRBV5-1 combines with J gene TRBJ1-2, with D maybe TRBD1 (5 bases). This clonotype was sampled from a young woman with COVID-19, enrolled during active disease. The sequenced sample consisted of peripheral blood. CDR3 residues: CASSRGQRGYTF. The CDR3 nucleotides read TGCGCCAGCAGCCGTGGACAACGGGGCTACACCTTC.